These 15 T cell receptor beta chains were sequenced from one sample in a study of cytomegalovirus exposure and HLA in healthy donors. PCR used 60 Vbeta primers and 13 Jbeta primers. The assay was immunoSEQ multiplex PCR, and TCRdb's table has in-frame clones only and misses some. The sample records around 160,000 clones, roughly two thirds being singletons. Specimen: PBMCs. The receptor set was obtained from a woman aged 18 to 35 in good health and CMV-seropositive.

In its sample, this clone was seen once. V usage is TRBV13 and J usage is TRBJ2-3, with no clear D. Looked up from germline, CDR1 is PRHDT and CDR2 is FYEKMQ (reference sequence). V lost 1 base and J lost 9, with 11 bases in between. The CDR3 runs 13 residues. The CDR3 nucleotides read TGTGCCAGCAGCTTAGTTCGGCCAGGCACGCAGTATTTT. Encoded protein: CASSLVRPGTQYF.

This chain links TRBV28 with TRBJ2-3, with TRBD2 matching 8 bases. Germline values: CDR1 MDHEN, CDR2 SYDVKM. J gave up 4 bases and V 3 bases, and 15 bases lay outside the gene matches. There are 18 residues in the CDR3. CDR3 sequence (DNA): TGTGCCAGCAGTTTTGTGGAATCGTTGGCGGGAGGAGCAGATACGCAGTATTTT. Encoded protein: CASSFVESLAGGADTQYF.

The V gene is TRBV30, the J gene TRBJ2-3; no reliable D call. V lost 2 bases to trimming and J lost 5 bases, with 5 bases between them. This CDR3 contains 11 residues. CDR1 is GTSNPN and CDR2 is SVGIG in the germline V gene (reference sequence). Here the CDR3 DNA reads TGTGCCTGGAGTAGGAGAGATACGCAGTATTTT. Its translation: CAWSRRDTQYF.

Only one count was recorded for this clone. This chain connects TRBV7-9 to TRBJ2-1; TRBD2 might be the D (5 bases). The CDR3 has 11 amino acids. CDR1 and CDR2 from the germline V gene are SEHNR and FQNEAQ (reference sequence). V lost 3 bases and J lost 10, with 7 bases in between. The CDR3 reads CASSFSAEQFF. The CDR3 DNA is TGTGCCAGCAGCTTTAGCGCCGAGCAGTTCTTC.

The rearrangement joins TRBV21-1 to TRBJ2-4; TRBD1 is taken as the D call from the table, unchecked against the DNA. TRBV21-1 is classified as a pseudogene. This CDR3 comprises 13 residues. The CDR3 spells CAKDKRAKNIQYF. The CDR3 nucleotides are TGTGCCAAGGACAAGAGAGCCAAAAACATTCAGTACTTC.

The CDR3 DNA follows: TGTGCCAGCAGCCCGGGACAGCGATCAAACTATGGCTACACCTTC. It codes for CASSPGQRSNYGYTF. V is TRBV5-6 and J is TRBJ1-2; 7 nucleotides match TRBD1. Germline loops: CDR1 SGHDT, CDR2 YYEEEE. J lost 2 bases, V lost 4 bases, and 8 bases had no gene match. The CDR3 has 15 amino acids. Complete variable domain (other parts from reference TRBV5-6 and TRBJ1-2): DAGVTQSPTHLIKTRGQQVTLRCSPKSGHDTVSWYQQALGQGPQFIFQYYEEEERQRGNFPDRFSGHQFPNYSSELNVNALLLGDSALYLCASSPGQRSNYGYTFGSGTRLTVV.

The rearrangement links TRBV18 to TRBJ2-7, with 7 bases fitting TRBD1. This CDR3 has 14 amino acids. CDR1 is KGHSH and CDR2 is LQKENI in the germline V gene. With 2 bases clipped from V and 6 bases from J, the junction kept 7 bases outside the gene matches. Here the CDR3 DNA reads TGTGCCAGCTCACCAGACAGGGTCCACGTCGAGCAGTACTTC. As protein: CASSPDRVHVEQYF.

This clone showed up just a few times. The V and J genes are TRBV28 and TRBJ2-1, with 7 bases fitting TRBD2. The CDR3 runs 16 residues. V trimming: 5 bases; J trimming: 5 bases; junction bases outside the gene matches: 12. The germline V gene encodes CDR1 MDHEN and CDR2 SYDVKM. CDR3 in DNA: TGTGCCAGCAGTCTCGCGGGAGCCGCTCGGAACAATGAGCAGTTCTTC. Translation: CASSLAGAARNNEQFF.

The chain joins TRBV7-2 to TRBJ2-5; 14 bases fit TRBD2. CDR3 length equals 16 residues. Germline CDR1 and CDR2: SGHTA and FQGNSA. J lost 4 bases, V lost 6 bases, and 7 bases had no gene match. The CDR3, as DNA: TGTGCCAGCAGGCGTACCGGGACTAGCGGGGGAGAGACCCAGTACTTC. Protein product: CASRRTGTSGGETQYF.

In DNA, the CDR3 is TGTGCCAGCAGTGAAGACGGCCAGACTAGTGGTAATGAGCAGTTCTTC. Amino acid sequence: CASSEDGQTSGNEQFF. This rearrangement joins TRBV2 to TRBJ2-1, with a weak D call TRBD2 (6 bases). Trimming left V 1 base short and J 7 bases short, with 17 bases between. This CDR3 contains 16 residues. The germline V gene has CDR1 SNHLY and CDR2 FYNNEI.

This sequence joins TRBV7-9 and TRBJ1-2; D remains ambiguous. The V gene lost 2 bases and the J gene lost 5 bases, with 12 bases spanning the gap. The germline CDR1 and CDR2 sequences are SEHNR and FQNEAQ (reference sequence). This CDR3 is 14 amino acids long. CDR3 nucleotides: TGTGCCAGCAGCTTAAACCGGCTAGAGTATGGCTACACCTTC. Residues: CASSLNRLEYGYTF.

V usage is TRBV4-3 and J usage is TRBJ2-1; 8 bases fit TRBD2. The CDR3 extends over 17 amino acids. CDR1 and CDR2 from the germline V gene are LGHNA and YSLEER. The V segment lost 0 bases and the J segment 5 bases; nucleotides outside the gene matches: 9. This chain's CDR3 is CASSQDYGGGINNEQFF. CDR3 in DNA: TGCGCCAGCAGCCAAGACTACGGCGGGGGGATTAACAATGAGCAGTTCTTC.

V and J are TRBV10-3 and TRBJ1-3; no firm D call. The CDR3 sequence is 15 residues long. V lost 0 bases and J 4 bases, leaving 10 bases between the germline ends. Germline CDR1 and CDR2: ENHRY and SYGVKD. In DNA, the CDR3 is TGTGCCATCAGTGAGTCGGGCAGGCTGGGAAACACCATATATTTT. Residues: CAISESGRLGNTIYF.

This clone was seen more than once but under ten times. In the same sample, other DNA sequences code for this CDR3. The chain joins TRBV19 to TRBJ2-1; TRBD2 matches at 14 bases. The germline V gene encodes CDR1 LNHDA and CDR2 SQIVND (reference sequence). Trimming removed 4 bases from V and 8 bases from J; junction bases left unmatched: 1. The CDR3 totals 14 residues. This chain's CDR3 is CASSKGLAGDEQFF. Written as DNA, the CDR3 is TGTGCCAGTAGTAAGGGACTAGCGGGAGATGAGCAGTTCTTC.

The chain is built from TRBV29-1 and TRBJ2-7, with 11 bases aligning to TRBD1. The CDR3 has 15 residues. Germline V gene lookup returns CDR1 SQVTM and CDR2 ANQGSEA. Trimming took 4 bases from V and 0 from J; bases not matched to a gene: 5. The CDR3 nucleotides read TGCAGCGTTGCGAGGGGGACAGGGGGCTCCTACGAGCAGTACTTC. Translated: CSVARGTGGSYEQYF.